The clone carrying this TCR beta chain was picked up many times. Its antigen is still unknown. TCRdb itself ran the 5' RACE reads through MiXCR, one entry per CDR3 protein. This sample has under 60,000 distinct CDR3 sequences, with about 3.7% found just once. Germline-derived CDR1 and CDR2 are SNHLY and FYNNEI. The V segment lost 7 bases and the J segment 4 bases; nucleotides outside the gene matches: 7. The CDR3 contains 15 residues. The data were obtained in a study of neurological immune-mediated disorders. The unsorted libraries originated from 2 million PBMCs kept at -80 C. Findings and caveats of the study: TCR clonal expansion peaked in HTLV-1-associated myelopathy patients and was lowest in multiple sclerosis patients. Phylogenetic grouping assigned the repertoires of 18 of 34 multiple sclerosis patients to one related-CDR3 cluster, which constitutes a possible signature. Neither clinical nor MRI features were found to be associated with the multiple sclerosis repertoire cluster.

This TCR came from a man aged 35 to 55 with multiple sclerosis. V and J are TRBV2 and TRBJ2-2; 9 positions match TRBD1. Sequencing was performed on PBMCs. CDR3 coding DNA: TGTGCCAGCAAAAGGACAGGGGTCTTCACCGGGGAGCTGTTTTTT. Translation gives CASKRTGVFTGELFF.